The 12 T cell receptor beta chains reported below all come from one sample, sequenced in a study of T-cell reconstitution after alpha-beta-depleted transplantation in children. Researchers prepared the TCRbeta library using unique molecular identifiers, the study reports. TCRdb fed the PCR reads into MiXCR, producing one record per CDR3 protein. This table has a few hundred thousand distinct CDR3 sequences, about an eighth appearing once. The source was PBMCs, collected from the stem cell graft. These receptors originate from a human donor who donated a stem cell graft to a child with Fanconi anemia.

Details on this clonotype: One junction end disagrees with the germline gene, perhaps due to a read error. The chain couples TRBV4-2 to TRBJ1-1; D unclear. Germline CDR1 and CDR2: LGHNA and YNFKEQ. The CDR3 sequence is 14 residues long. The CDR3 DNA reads TGTGGCAGCAACCAAAGTACCGAGAACACTGAAGCTTTCTTT. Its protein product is CGSNQSTENTEAFF.

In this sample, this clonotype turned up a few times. The CDR3 DNA reads TGTGCCAGCAGCCTCTCTTGGGAGCAGTACTTC. Amino acid sequence: CASSLSWEQYF. This chain links TRBV25-1 with TRBJ2-7; D unresolved. Trimming cost V 6 bases and J 7 bases, with 10 bases left between them. The CDR3 is 11 amino acids. CDR1 is MGHDK, CDR2 SYGVNS, per germline.

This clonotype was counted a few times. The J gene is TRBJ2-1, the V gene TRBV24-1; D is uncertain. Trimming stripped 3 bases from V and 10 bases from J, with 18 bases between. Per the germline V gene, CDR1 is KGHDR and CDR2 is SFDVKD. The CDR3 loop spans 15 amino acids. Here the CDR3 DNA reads TGTGCCACCAGTGATAGGGCTATAGGTATCGGGGAGCAGTTCTTC. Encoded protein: CATSDRAIGIGEQFF.

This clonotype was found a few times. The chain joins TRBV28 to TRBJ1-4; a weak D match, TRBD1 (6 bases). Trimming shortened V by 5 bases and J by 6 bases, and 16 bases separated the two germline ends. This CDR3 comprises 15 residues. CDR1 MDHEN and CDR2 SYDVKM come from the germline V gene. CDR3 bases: TGTGCCAGCAGTGAACGGGGAGGGGGGTATGAAAAACTGTTTTTT. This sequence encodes CASSERGGGYEKLFF.

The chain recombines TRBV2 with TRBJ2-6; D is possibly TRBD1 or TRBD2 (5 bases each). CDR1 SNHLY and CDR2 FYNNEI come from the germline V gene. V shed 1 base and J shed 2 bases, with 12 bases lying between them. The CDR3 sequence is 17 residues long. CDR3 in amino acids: CASSEGWDPTGANVLTF. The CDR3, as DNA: TGTGCCAGCAGTGAAGGATGGGACCCGACTGGGGCCAACGTCCTGACTTTC.

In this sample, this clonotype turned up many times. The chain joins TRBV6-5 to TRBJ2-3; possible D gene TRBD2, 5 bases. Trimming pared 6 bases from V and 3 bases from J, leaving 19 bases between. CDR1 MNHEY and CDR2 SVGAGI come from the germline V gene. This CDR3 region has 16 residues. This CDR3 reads CASSPDRGLETDTQYF. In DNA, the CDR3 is TGTGCCAGCAGCCCCGATAGAGGGTTGGAAACAGATACGCAGTATTTT.

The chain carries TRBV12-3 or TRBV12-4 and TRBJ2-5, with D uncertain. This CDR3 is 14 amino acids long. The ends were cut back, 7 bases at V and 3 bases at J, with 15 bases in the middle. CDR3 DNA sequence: TGTGCCAGCAAAATGAACAGAGGAAAAGAGACCCAGTACTTC. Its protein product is CASKMNRGKETQYF.

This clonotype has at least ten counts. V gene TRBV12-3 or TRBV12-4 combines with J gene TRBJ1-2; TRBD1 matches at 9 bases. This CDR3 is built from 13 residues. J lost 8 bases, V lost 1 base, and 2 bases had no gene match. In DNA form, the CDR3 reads TGTGCCAGCAGTTTAGGGACAGGGGTCGGCTACACCTTC. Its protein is CASSLGTGVGYTF.

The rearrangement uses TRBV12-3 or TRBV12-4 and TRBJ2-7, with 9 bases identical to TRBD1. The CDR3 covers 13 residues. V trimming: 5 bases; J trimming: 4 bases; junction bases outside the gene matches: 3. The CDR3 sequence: CASSTGQGYEQYF. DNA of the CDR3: TGTGCCAGCAGTACGGGACAGGGTTACGAGCAGTACTTC.

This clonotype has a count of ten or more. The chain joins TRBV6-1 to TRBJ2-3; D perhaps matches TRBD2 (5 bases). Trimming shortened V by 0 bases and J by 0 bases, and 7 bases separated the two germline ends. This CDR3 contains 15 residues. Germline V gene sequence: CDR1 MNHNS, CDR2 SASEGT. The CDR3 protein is CASSEAGGSTDTQYF. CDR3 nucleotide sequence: TGTGCCAGCAGTGAAGCAGGCGGGAGCACAGATACGCAGTATTTT.

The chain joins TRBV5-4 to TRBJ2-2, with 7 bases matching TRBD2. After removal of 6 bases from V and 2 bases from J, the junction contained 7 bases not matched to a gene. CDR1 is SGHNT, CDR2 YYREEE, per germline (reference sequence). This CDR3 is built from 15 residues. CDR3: CASTLGGVNTGELFF. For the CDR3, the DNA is TGTGCCAGCACCCTGGGGGGGGTAAACACCGGGGAGCTGTTTTTT.

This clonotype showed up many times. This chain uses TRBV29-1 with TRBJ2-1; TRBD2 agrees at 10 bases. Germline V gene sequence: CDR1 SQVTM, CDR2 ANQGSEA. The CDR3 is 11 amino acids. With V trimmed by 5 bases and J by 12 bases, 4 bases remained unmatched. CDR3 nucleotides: TGCAGCGTTTCTATAGCGGGGGGGCAGTTCTTC. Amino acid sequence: CSVSIAGGQFF.